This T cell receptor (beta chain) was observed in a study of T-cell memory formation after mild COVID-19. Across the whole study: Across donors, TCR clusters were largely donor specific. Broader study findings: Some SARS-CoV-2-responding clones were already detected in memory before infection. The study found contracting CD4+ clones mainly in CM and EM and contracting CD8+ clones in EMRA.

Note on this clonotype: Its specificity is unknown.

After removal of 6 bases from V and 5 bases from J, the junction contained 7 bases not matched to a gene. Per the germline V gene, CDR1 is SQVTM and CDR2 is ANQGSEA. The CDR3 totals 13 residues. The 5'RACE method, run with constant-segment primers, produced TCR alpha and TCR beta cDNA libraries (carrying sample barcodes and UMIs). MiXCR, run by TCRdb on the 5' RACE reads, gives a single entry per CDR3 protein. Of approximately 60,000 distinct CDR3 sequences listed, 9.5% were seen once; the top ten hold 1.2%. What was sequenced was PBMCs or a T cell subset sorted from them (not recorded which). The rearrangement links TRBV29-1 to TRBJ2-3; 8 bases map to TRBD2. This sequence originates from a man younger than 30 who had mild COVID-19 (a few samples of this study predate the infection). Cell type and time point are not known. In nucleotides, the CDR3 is TGCAGCGTCGGGACTAGTTTAAGAGATACGCAGTATTTT. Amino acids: CSVGTSLRDTQYF.